The 11 T cell receptor beta chains presented below share a single source sample, sequenced in a study of cytomegalovirus exposure and HLA in healthy donors. The table came from immunoSEQ multiplex PCR; TCRdb's copy has only in-frame clones and leaves some out. The sample includes 59,000 or so clones, roughly nine tenths seen only once; the top ten take roughly 15%. The material sequenced was PBMCs. The receptors stem from a woman between 18 and 29 years old in good health and CMV-seronegative.

This clone was recorded once. The chain has TRBV28 and TRBJ2-3; D possibly corresponds to TRBD2 (6 bases). V lost 6 bases and J lost 4, with 14 bases in between. Germline loops: CDR1 MDHEN, CDR2 SYDVKM. This CDR3 has 14 residues. The CDR3 DNA sequence: TGTGCCAGCAGGGCCTCCGGGAGTGCAGATACGCAGTATTTT. This encodes CASRASGSADTQYF.

The rearrangement joins TRBV4-2 to TRBJ1-2; D may be TRBD1 (5 bases). Germline CDR1 reads LGHNA; CDR2 reads YNFKEQ. The V gene lost 6 bases and the J gene lost 6 bases, with 14 bases spanning the gap. CDR3 length: 13 residues. The CDR3 sequence is CASRDTQVDGYTF. In nucleotides, the CDR3 is TGTGCCAGCAGGGATACACAGGTTGATGGCTACACCTTC.

This clone was detected only a few times. This CDR3 reads CASSLAGYGYTF. The CDR3 coding sequence is TGTGCCAGCAGCTTAGCCGGGTATGGCTACACCTTC. The chain links TRBV7-2 to TRBJ1-2; the D is unclear. Per the germline V gene, CDR1 is SGHTA and CDR2 is FQGNSA. Trimming cost V 0 bases and J 5 bases, with 4 bases left between them. The CDR3 length is 12 residues.

The chain couples TRBV2 to TRBJ2-5; a weak D match, TRBD1 (6 bases). This CDR3 has 15 amino acids. Germline V gives CDR1 SNHLY, CDR2 FYNNEI. Trimming stripped 7 bases from V and 0 bases from J, with 15 bases between. CDR3 amino acids: CASTLTGSNQETQYF. In nucleotides, the CDR3 is TGTGCCAGCACCCTCACAGGGTCGAACCAAGAGACCCAGTACTTC. Looking up the rest from reference TRBV2 and TRBJ2-5 gives the full variable domain: EPEVTQTPSHQVTQMGQEVILRCVPISNHLYFYWYRQILGQKVEFLVSFYNNEISEKSEIFDDQFSVERPDGSNFTLKIRSTKLEDSAMYFCASTLTGSNQETQYFGPGTRLLVL.

The rearrangement links TRBV28 to TRBJ2-7, with 11 bases that match TRBD2. Trimming took 2 bases from V and 4 from J; bases not matched to a gene: 4. The CDR3 spans 15 residues. Germline CDR1 reads MDHEN; CDR2 reads SYDVKM. CDR3 sequence (DNA): TGTGCCAGCAGTTTAGGGGGGACTAGCGGATACGAGCAGTACTTC. Its translation: CASSLGGTSGYEQYF.

The chain uses TRBV7-6 and TRBJ2-1, with D possibly matching TRBD2 (5 bases). The CDR3 is 14 amino acids. V was shortened by 1 base and J by 6 bases, with 10 bases between the two germline ends. CDR1 SGHVS and CDR2 FNYEAQ come from the germline V gene. CDR3 protein: CASSLVPGSNEQFF. CDR3 DNA sequence: TGTGCCAGCAGCTTAGTGCCGGGGAGCAATGAGCAGTTCTTC.

This chain uses TRBV7-6 with TRBJ2-1; 9 bases match TRBD1. CDR1 is SGHVS and CDR2 is FNYEAQ in the germline V gene. J gave up 4 bases and V 5 bases, and 6 bases lay outside the gene matches. The CDR3 has 15 residues. CDR3 sequence reads: CASSPAGTGYNEQFF. In DNA form, the CDR3 reads TGTGCCAGCAGCCCAGCGGGGACAGGGTACAATGAGCAGTTCTTC.

The V and J genes are TRBV4-2 and TRBJ1-2; 9 bases align to TRBD1. Trimming cost V 1 base and J 6 bases; bases outside gene matches: 0. The CDR3 sequence is 13 residues long. Looked up from germline, CDR1 is LGHNA and CDR2 is YNFKEQ. CDR3 in amino acids: CASSQGTGDGYTF. As DNA, the CDR3 is TGTGCCAGCAGCCAAGGGACAGGGGATGGCTACACCTTC.

The chain joins TRBV10-3 to TRBJ2-7, with TRBD1 matching over 7 bases. Germline V gene data show CDR1 as ENHRY and CDR2 as SYGVKD. The junction had 7 bases not matched to a gene; V was cut back by 9 bases and J by 5 bases. The length of the CDR3 is 12 residues. CDR3 residues: CAMRTGLDEQYF. CDR3 DNA sequence: TGTGCCATGAGGACAGGTTTAGACGAGCAGTACTTC.

The chain has TRBV5-1 and TRBJ1-1, with D hard to call. Trimming cost V 1 base and J 3 bases, with 7 bases left between them. The CDR3 sequence is 13 residues long. CDR1 and CDR2 from the germline V gene are SGHRS and YFSETQ. The CDR3 DNA reads TGCGCCAGCAGCTTGCAGTTGGACACTGAAGCTTTCTTT. Amino acid sequence: CASSLQLDTEAFF. The whole variable domain, filled in from reference TRBV5-1 and TRBJ1-1, reads KAGVTQTPRYLIKTRGQQVTLSCSPISGHRSVSWYQQTPGQGLQFLFEYFSETQRNKGNFPGRFSGRQFSNSRSEMNVSTLELGDSALYLCASSLQLDTEAFFGQGTRLTVV.

This chain's CDR3 is CASSEGDRIAETQYF. CDR3 coding DNA: TGTGCCAGCAGTGAAGGGGACAGAATTGCAGAGACCCAGTACTTC. The chain has TRBV25-1 and TRBJ2-5, with 7 bases lining up with TRBD1. The CDR3 length is 15 residues. J lost 4 bases, V lost 2 bases, and 7 bases had no gene match. Germline V gene lookup returns CDR1 MGHDK and CDR2 SYGVNS. Full variable domain (outside the CDR3, taken from reference TRBV25-1 and TRBJ2-5): EADIYQTPRYLVIGTGKKITLECSQTMGHDKMYWYQQDPGMELHLIHYSYGVNSTEKGDLSSESTVSRIRTEHFPLTLESARPSHTSQYLCASSEGDRIAETQYFGPGTRLLVL.